This T cell receptor beta chain emerged from a study of T cell clonotyping in hematopoietic cell transplantation. V lost 3 bases to trimming and J lost 7 bases, with 16 bases between them. In germline, CDR1 is SGHVS, CDR2 FQNEAQ. The length of the CDR3 is 14 residues. Time point reported: recipient sample about 28 days before transplant, after cytoreduction. Measured with immunoSEQ multiplex PCR; TCRdb has only the in-frame clones, and not every one. The table shows 25,000 to 30,000 clones, with 75% to 85% occurring only once. The V and J genes are TRBV7-8 and TRBJ2-7, with D perhaps TRBD1 (5 bases). This specimen was peripheral blood mononuclear cells, taken before stem cell transplant. The TCR was taken from a woman aged 60-75 years with acute myeloid leukemia. Some clones in this sample may be carry-over from other donors' samples. This CDR3 is CASSFGDSVDEQYF. Written as DNA, the CDR3 is TGTGCCAGCAGCTTTGGTGACAGCGTTGATGAGCAGTACTTC.